Below, one TCR beta chain is given with its context. The antigen is not known. The sample comes from a study of identical twins. Each donor (without exception) was a healthy Caucasian. Findings and caveats of the study: Cross-sectional statistics underpinned the conclusions; the same donors were not followed. Models underpredicted monozygotic twin sharing of out-of-frame TCR alpha. The abundant beta clonotypes from cord blood had fewer insertions, and memory repertoires had none of this.

TCRdb analysed the 5' RACE reads with MiXCR anew, one entry per CDR3 protein. The repertoire holds about 290,000 distinct CDR3 sequences, with roughly 9.7% as singletons. This sample was shared with a second study, whose subject was yellow fever vaccine responses in identical twins.

The sequenced material came from CD8+ T cells sorted from blood. This sequence was found in a woman younger than 35 in good health.

The CDR3 bases are TGTGCCAGCAGCCAAGAACCGGGACAGTGGAACACTGAAGCTTTCTTT. This codes for CASSQEPGQWNTEAFF. This chain uses TRBV3-1 with TRBJ1-1; 7 bases map to TRBD1. The CDR3 is 16 residues long. After removal of 0 bases from V and 1 base from J, the junction contained 5 bases not matched to a gene. Per germline, CDR1 LGHDT and CDR2 YNNKEL (reference sequence). Full variable domain (remainder filled in from reference TRBV3-1 and TRBJ1-1): DTAVSQTPKYLVTQMGNDKSIKCEQNLGHDTMYWYKQDSKKFLKIMFSYNNKELIINETVPNRFSPKSPDKAHLNLHINSLELGDSAVYFCASSQEPGQWNTEAFFGQGTRLTVV.